Listed below are T cell receptor beta chains from one sample, sequenced in a study of OX40 agonist ivuxolimab in advanced cancers. Clones were sequenced by immunoSEQ multiplex PCR, and TCRdb holds only the in-frame ones, with some missing. The sample yields over 45,000 clones, around 80% seen once. Material: CD4+ or CD8+ T cells sorted from blood, obtained in a trial of the OX40 agonist ivuxolimab. The receptors derive from an adult with an advanced solid tumor such as melanoma, head and neck, liver or kidney cancer. Both conserved end residues are trimmed from each CDR3. D genes are given only for firm matches.

j_call,cdr3_length,d_call,v_call,cdr3_aa
TRBJ1-1,9,.,TRBV6-5,ASSQGTEAF
TRBJ2-1,12,.,TRBV25-1,ASSDRGALNEQF
TRBJ1-5,12,.,TRBV6-1,ASSPGHAGQPQH
TRBJ1-5,12,.,TRBV28,ASSLLWGYQPQH
TRBJ1-1,12,.,TRBV6-5,ASSSPGTRTEAF
TRBJ1-4,11,.,TRBV30,AWSAGRNEKLF
TRBJ2-7,12,.,TRBV13,ASSLGRVSGEQY
TRBJ1-1,11,.,TRBV18,ASSETVNTEAF
TRBJ1-5,12,.,TRBV18,ASSPTKENQPQH
TRBJ1-2,11,.,TRBV9,ASSVETDYGYT
TRBJ2-2,13,.,TRBV7-9,ASSSGEVTTGELF
TRBJ2-7,11,.,TRBV18,ASSPMKEDLAN
TRBJ2-3,12,.,TRBV18,ASSPETNTDTQY
TRBJ1-3,13,TRBD1,TRBV7-2,ASSRDRDSGNTIY